These 24 T cell receptor beta chains share one sample of origin, sequenced in a study of blood T cell repertoires in COVID-19. Only in-frame clones appear in the TCRdb table, and some are missing; sequencing was by immunoSEQ multiplex PCR. Among just over 90,000 clones, 90% were seen once, and the ten largest hold roughly 1.5%. The material sequenced was peripheral blood. The receptor source for this set is a human donor with active COVID-19. The donor label of this sample is uncertain.

The chain combines TRBV20-1 with TRBJ1-2, with a tentative D call TRBD1 (5 bases). The CDR3 has 11 amino acids. V was pared by 3 bases and J by 7 bases, with 9 bases between. Germline CDR1 DFQATT, CDR2 SNEGSKA (reference sequence). The CDR3 DNA sequence: TGCAGTGCTAGTCAGGGATCTGGCTACACCTTC. Translation: CSASQGSGYTF.

The V gene is TRBV6-2 or TRBV6-3, the J gene TRBJ2-3; 7 bases align to TRBD2. The J segment lost 6 bases and the V segment lost 4 bases, leaving 10 bases of the junction unmatched. The CDR3 length is 15 residues. Germline values: CDR1 MNHEY, CDR2 SVGEGT. CDR3 loop: CASSSSGVLRDTQYF. CDR3 sequence (DNA): TGTGCCAGCAGTTCCAGCGGGGTCCTCAGGGATACGCAGTATTTT.

This clone was detected a few times. V and J are TRBV11-3 and TRBJ1-6, with a possible D match to TRBD1 (5 bases). Germline V CDR1 and CDR2: SGHNT, YENEEA. Trimming shortened V by 5 bases and J by 7 bases, and 15 bases separated the two germline ends. The CDR3 is 15 amino acids. In DNA, the CDR3 is TGTGCCAGCAGCCCAGGAAGGGGCCGCAATTCACCCCTCCACTTT. Translated, it gives CASSPGRGRNSPLHF.

A few counts support this clone. The CDR3 sequence is CASSDGGTTHYEQYF. CDR3 DNA: TGTGCCAGCAGTGACGGTGGTACTACACACTACGAGCAGTACTTC. The chain uses TRBV25-1 and TRBJ2-7; the D is unclear. This CDR3 has 15 residues. The germline gives CDR1 MGHDK, CDR2 SYGVNS. Between the trimmed V and J ends, which lost 3 bases and 3 bases, there was a span of 15 bases.

This clone was recorded once. The genes are TRBV11-2 and TRBJ1-5; 8 nucleotides line up with TRBD1. J gave up 2 bases and V 4 bases, and 1 base lay outside the gene matches. CDR3 size: 14 residues. Germline CDR1 reads SGHAT; CDR2 reads FQNNGV. The CDR3 coding sequence is TGTGCCAGCAGCTCGGACAGGGGCAATCAGCCCCAGCATTTT. Its protein is CASSSDRGNQPQHF.

The CDR3 nucleotides are TGTGCCAGCAGTTTATATTGGGGCCGGAACTACGAGCAGTACTTC. Amino acid sequence: CASSLYWGRNYEQYF. This chain uses TRBV28 with TRBJ2-7; a weak D match, TRBD1 (5 bases). V gave up 1 base and J gave up 3 bases, with 13 bases separating them. The length of the CDR3 is 15 residues. CDR1 is MDHEN and CDR2 is SYDVKM in the germline V gene.

The CDR3 bases are TGTGCCAGCACCCCCCCTGGAGGGGTAGAGACCCAGTACTTC. This sequence encodes CASTPPGGVETQYF. This chain connects TRBV6-5 to TRBJ2-5; D is possibly TRBD2 (6 bases). Germline V gives CDR1 MNHEY, CDR2 SVGAGI. This CDR3 spans 14 amino acids. V gave up 7 bases and J gave up 4 bases, with 16 bases separating them.

The chain joins TRBV28 to TRBJ2-7; 7 nucleotides line up with TRBD2. Germline V lookup: CDR1 MDHEN, CDR2 SYDVKM. The V segment lost 6 bases and the J segment 4 bases; nucleotides outside the gene matches: 12. CDR3 length: 15 amino acids. In DNA form, the CDR3 reads TGTGCCAGCAGGACGACTACACGGGGGGTGTACGAGCAGTACTTC. Its protein is CASRTTTRGVYEQYF.

The chain couples TRBV15 to TRBJ2-7; 14 bases fit TRBD2. There are 15 residues in the CDR3. Germline loops: CDR1 LNHNV, CDR2 YYDKDF (reference sequence). With 6 bases clipped from V and 1 base from J, the junction kept 2 bases outside the gene matches. The CDR3 nucleotides are TGTGCCACCAGTAGACTAGCGGGGGGGTCCTACGAGCAGTACTTC. This sequence encodes CATSRLAGGSYEQYF.

The V call is TRBV7-9, the J call TRBJ1-1; TRBD1 agrees at 10 bases. The CDR3 loop spans 16 amino acids. Germline-derived CDR1 and CDR2 are SEHNR and FQNEAQ (reference sequence). V gave up 4 bases and J gave up 3 bases; unmatched junction bases: 8. The CDR3, as DNA: TGTGCCAGCAGCTCCTGGGACAGGGGATCGTACACTGAAGCTTTCTTT. This translates into CASSSWDRGSYTEAFF.

The V call is TRBV10-2, the J call TRBJ1-1; D remains unclear. Germline V gene lookup returns CDR1 WSHSY and CDR2 SAAADI. CDR3 length: 13 amino acids. Trimming removed 5 bases at V and 5 bases at J, with 12 bases between. The CDR3 loop is CASSKPAGTEAFF. The CDR3 region has the DNA TGCGCCAGCAGTAAGCCCGCGGGGACTGAAGCTTTCTTT.

The V gene is TRBV18, the J gene TRBJ1-1; the D gene is possibly TRBD1 (5 bases). Germline CDR1 KGHSH, CDR2 LQKENI. The CDR3 length is 13 residues. V lost 8 bases to trimming and J lost 4 bases, with 14 bases between them. The CDR3 reads CASTQGRVTEAFF. As DNA, the CDR3 is TGTGCCAGCACCCAGGGAAGAGTCACTGAAGCTTTCTTT.

This chain links TRBV27 with TRBJ2-2, with TRBD2 matching 9 bases. This CDR3 comprises 18 residues. The V segment lost 0 bases and the J segment 0 bases; nucleotides outside the gene matches: 5. The germline V gene has CDR1 MNHEY and CDR2 SMNVEV (reference sequence). The CDR3 DNA follows: TGTGCCAGCAGTTTATCGGGAGCGGGGGGCTCGAACACCGGGGAGCTGTTTTTT. Protein: CASSLSGAGGSNTGELFF.

The rearrangement joins TRBV6-5 to TRBJ1-1, with D hard to call. CDR3 length: 11 residues. V was pared by 2 bases and J by 8 bases, with 6 bases between. In germline, CDR1 is MNHEY, CDR2 SVGAGI. The CDR3 DNA reads TGTGCCAGCAGTTACGGGCAAGAAGCTTTCTTT. This sequence encodes CASSYGQEAFF.

V usage is TRBV10-3 and J usage is TRBJ2-2, with 9 positions matching TRBD2. Trimming took 6 bases from V and 2 from J; bases not matched to a gene: 7. This CDR3 is built from 16 residues. From germline, CDR1 is ENHRY and CDR2 SYGVKD. CDR3 residues: CAIRQGLAINTGELFF. CDR3 DNA sequence: TGTGCCATCAGACAAGGACTAGCGATAAACACCGGGGAGCTGTTTTTT.

In nucleotides, the CDR3 is TGTGCCAGCAGTGGACGTAGCGGGGGTCAGGATACGCAGTATTTT. Translation: CASSGRSGGQDTQYF. The V gene is TRBV6-4, the J gene TRBJ2-3, with 9 bases identical to TRBD2. V gave up 4 bases and J gave up 6 bases; unmatched junction bases: 8. The CDR3 is 15 amino acids. CDR1 and CDR2 from the germline V gene are MRHNA and SNTAGT.

V usage is TRBV6-4 and J usage is TRBJ1-5; possibly TRBD1 for D (6 bases). CDR1 is MRHNA and CDR2 is SNTAGT in the germline V gene. This CDR3 has 18 amino acids. V was shortened by 3 bases and J by 3 bases, with 21 bases between the two germline ends. The chain's CDR3 is CASSDNRATLLDNQPQHF. For the CDR3, the DNA is TGTGCCAGCAGTGATAACAGGGCTACGCTATTAGACAATCAGCCCCAGCATTTT.

The chain combines TRBV9 with TRBJ1-2, with 11 bases matching TRBD1. This CDR3 is 14 amino acids long. Germline CDR1 is SGDLS and CDR2 is YYNGEE. V lost 2 bases, J lost 4 bases, and 1 base stayed unmatched. The DNA for the CDR3 is TGTGCCAGCAGCGTGGGGACAGGGGGCTATGGCTACACCTTC. This sequence encodes CASSVGTGGYGYTF.

The rearrangement uses TRBV7-9 and TRBJ1-1; 8 bases align to TRBD1. Trimming at V came to 1 base and at J to 4 bases, leaving 11 bases not matched to a gene. This CDR3 is built from 17 residues. CDR1 and CDR2 from the germline V gene are SEHNR and FQNEAQ (reference sequence). The CDR3 nucleotides read TGTGCCAGCAGCTTAGGCCGGTCAGGGGGCGCGGGCACTGAAGCTTTCTTT. Encoded protein: CASSLGRSGGAGTEAFF.

This chain connects TRBV10-3 to TRBJ1-1; 8 nucleotides align to TRBD1. Germline V gene data show CDR1 as ENHRY and CDR2 as SYGVKD. J was trimmed by 3 bases and V by 9 bases; bases with no gene match: 0. The CDR3 extends over 11 amino acids. The CDR3, as DNA: TGTGCCATACAGGGGGACACTGAAGCTTTCTTT. Protein sequence: CAIQGDTEAFF.

This chain uses TRBV5-4 with TRBJ2-2; 12 positions match TRBD2. Germline trimming cut 3 bases from V and 1 base from J; bases unmatched to any gene: 1. CDR3 size: 16 residues. CDR1 and CDR2 from the germline V gene are SGHNT and YYREEE (reference sequence). As DNA, the CDR3 is TGTGCCAGCAGCTGGGGACTAGCGGGGAACACCGGGGAGCTGTTTTTT. It is translated as CASSWGLAGNTGELFF.

The gene calls are TRBV7-6 and TRBJ2-7; 8 nucleotides agree with TRBD1. In germline, CDR1 is SGHVS, CDR2 FNYEAQ. V lost 5 bases, J lost 3 bases, and 9 bases stayed unmatched. CDR3 size: 15 residues. The CDR3 region is CASSKQGDSLYEQYF. CDR3 DNA: TGTGCCAGCAGCAAACAGGGGGACAGCCTCTACGAGCAGTACTTC. Full variable domain (missing parts from reference TRBV7-6 and TRBJ2-7): GAGVSQSPRYKVTKRGQDVALRCDPISGHVSLYWYRQALGQGPEFLTYFNYEAQQDKSGLPNDRFSAERPEGSISTLTIQRTEQRDSAMYRCASSKQGDSLYEQYFGPGTRLTVT.

The sample holds a few counts of this clone. The V and J genes are TRBV4-3 and TRBJ2-5, with 9 bases fitting TRBD1. The CDR3 extends over 16 amino acids. V lost 1 base to trimming and J lost 4 bases; unmatched junction nucleotides: 7. Germline values: CDR1 LGHNA, CDR2 YSLEER. As DNA, the CDR3 is TGCGCCAGCAGCCAAGTTGGACAGGGGCGGGGAGAGACCCAGTACTTC. This encodes CASSQVGQGRGETQYF.

As to this clone: The same CDR3 also results from other DNA sequences found in this sample. The chain employs TRBV5-1 and TRBJ1-2; D may be TRBD1 (5 bases). The V end lost 0 bases, the J end lost 6 bases, and 9 bases lay between the germline ends. Germline CDR1 and CDR2: SGHRS and YFSETQ. This CDR3 is 13 amino acids long. CDR3 sequence reads: CASSLGGGDGYTF. The CDR3 region has the DNA TGCGCCAGCAGCTTGGGCGGGGGAGATGGCTACACCTTC.